This record looks at one T cell receptor beta chain sequence and its context. Clones were read by immunoSEQ multiplex PCR, and TCRdb kept only the in-frame ones, dropping some. The data hold 270,000 or so clones, with less than 90% observed a single time. V was pared by 3 bases and J by 1 base, with 5 bases of the junction left unmatched. From germline, CDR1 is LNHDA and CDR2 SQIVND (reference sequence). The CDR3 runs 17 residues. This entry is derived from a study of blood T cell repertoires in COVID-19. The V gene is TRBV19, the J gene TRBJ2-5; 13 positions match TRBD2. The sequence derives from a human donor in a cohort sampled during active COVID-19. Sequenced sample: peripheral blood. DNA for the CDR3: TGTGCCAGTAGTATCTATACTAGCGGGAGGGTCCAAGAGACCCAGTACTTC. Translating it yields CASSIYTSGRVQETQYF.